This T cell receptor beta chain was recorded in a study of cytomegalovirus exposure and HLA in healthy donors. The V gene lost 4 bases and the J gene lost 1 base, with 11 bases spanning the gap. The germline V gene has CDR1 SEHNR and CDR2 FQNEAQ (reference sequence). This CDR3 spans 14 amino acids. The PCR contained 60 Vbeta and 13 Jbeta primers. TCRdb's copy holds only in-frame clones and misses some; the assay was immunoSEQ multiplex PCR. The data show about 200,000 clones, with 76% seen just once and 0.55% to 0.75% held by the top ten. This chain uses TRBV7-9 with TRBJ2-7; possibly TRBD2 for D (5 bases). Sequencing used PBMCs. The receptor comes from a man between 18 and 35 years old in good health and CMV-seronegative. CDR3 loop: CASSSGSRSYEQYF. DNA of the CDR3: TGTGCCAGCAGCTCGGGGAGCCGGTCCTACGAGCAGTACTTC. The full variable domain, with the rest looked up from reference TRBV7-9 and TRBJ2-7, is DTGVSQNPRHKITKRGQNVTFRCDPISEHNRLYWYRQTLGQGPEFLTYFQNEAQLEKSRLLSDRFSAERPKGSFSTLEIQRTEQGDSAMYLCASSSGSRSYEQYFGPGTRLTVT.